Presented here are 17 T cell receptor beta chains from one specimen sequenced in a study of cytomegalovirus exposure and HLA in healthy donors. Both 60 Vbeta primers and 13 Jbeta primers went into the PCR. The method was immunoSEQ multiplex PCR; TCRdb's version includes in-frame clones alone and lacks a portion of them. Reported are roughly 150,000 clones; the ten largest clones contain 1.5% to 2%. The sequencing sample was made of PBMCs. Receptors were obtained from a woman in her fifties or sixties in good health and CMV-seronegative.

This rearrangement joins TRBV9 to TRBJ2-1; no definite D call. V lost 4 bases and J lost 4, with 12 bases in between. Germline-derived CDR1 and CDR2 are SGDLS and YYNGEE. The CDR3 runs to 14 residues. The CDR3 DNA sequence: TGTGCCAGCAGCTCACGAGGTCATTACAATGAGCAGTTCTTC. This translates into CASSSRGHYNEQFF.

The rearrangement uses TRBV19 and TRBJ1-1; D gene unclear. Trimming left V 6 bases short and J 5 bases short, with 16 bases between. This CDR3 has 14 residues. From germline, CDR1 is LNHDA and CDR2 SQIVND (reference sequence). The CDR3 DNA sequence: TGTGCCAGTAGGCTCATCGGGATGGGGACTGAAGCTTTCTTT. The encoded protein is CASRLIGMGTEAFF.

The chain uses TRBV7-3 and TRBJ2-7; no definite D call. CDR1 SGHTA and CDR2 FQGTGA come from the germline V gene. The CDR3 is made up of 14 amino acids. The V end lost 5 bases, the J end lost 2 bases, and 13 bases lay between the germline ends. CDR3: CASSPSQSAYEQYF. In nucleotides, the CDR3 is TGTGCCAGCAGCCCCAGTCAGTCCGCCTACGAGCAGTACTTC.

V is TRBV4-2 and J is TRBJ1-1; D gene uncertain. The CDR3 runs to 15 residues. CDR1 and CDR2 from the germline V gene are LGHNA and YNFKEQ. The V end was cut by 0 bases, the J end by 14 bases, with 22 bases between. The CDR3 coding sequence is TGTGCCAGCAGCCAAGAGCTCGGGTCTGGTAGGACTAGCTTCTTT. Protein product: CASSQELGSGRTSFF.

Points on this clone: This CDR3 is also generated by other DNA sequences in the sample. The J gene is TRBJ1-5, the V gene TRBV4-3, with D possibly being TRBD1 (6 bases). With 4 bases removed from V and 0 bases from J, the gap between germline ends came to 10 bases. Germline V gene lookup returns CDR1 LGHNA and CDR2 YSLEER. CDR3 size: 15 residues. The chain's CDR3 is CASSPTGNSNQPQHF. As DNA, the CDR3 is TGCGCCAGCAGCCCGACAGGAAATAGCAATCAGCCCCAGCATTTT.

The chain employs TRBV11-3 and TRBJ2-1; TRBD2 matches 15 bases. V lost 5 bases, J lost 3 bases, and 8 bases stayed unmatched. CDR3 length: 18 amino acids. Germline assignment: CDR1 SGHNT and CDR2 YENEEA. CDR3 sequence reads: CASSGTGLAGGHYNEQFF. CDR3 DNA sequence: TGTGCCAGCAGCGGAACGGGACTAGCGGGGGGTCACTACAATGAGCAGTTCTTC.

The rearrangement joins TRBV6-5 to TRBJ2-2, with 8 bases fitting TRBD1. The CDR3 totals 15 residues. The junction had 2 bases not matched to a gene; V was cut back by 2 bases and J by 3 bases. Germline V gene data show CDR1 as MNHEY and CDR2 as SVGAGI. CDR3 loop: CASSYGQGDTGELFF. The DNA for the CDR3 is TGTGCCAGCAGTTACGGACAGGGCGACACCGGGGAGCTGTTTTTT.

The rearrangement joins TRBV30 to TRBJ1-2; D remains unclear. The CDR3 contains 15 residues. V dropped 4 bases and J dropped 1 base, with 16 bases sitting between them. CDR1 is GTSNPN, CDR2 SVGIG, per germline (reference sequence). CDR3 sequence reads: CAWKTLGGDNYGYTF. The CDR3 DNA reads TGTGCCTGGAAAACACTTGGCGGAGATAACTATGGCTACACCTTC.

The rearrangement joins TRBV4-2 to TRBJ1-2; 9 nucleotides agree with TRBD1. Germline V gives CDR1 LGHNA, CDR2 YNFKEQ. The V gene end was trimmed by 1 base and the J gene end by 2 bases; junction bases not matched to a gene: 11. The CDR3 is 18 residues long. The CDR3 is CASSQGWGQGGTNYGYTF. CDR3 bases: TGTGCCAGCAGCCAAGGATGGGGACAGGGAGGCACGAACTATGGCTACACCTTC.

The gene calls are TRBV28 and TRBJ2-4, with 10 bases that match TRBD2. Trimming took 4 bases from V and 0 from J; bases not matched to a gene: 9. The CDR3 runs to 18 residues. Looked up from germline, CDR1 is MDHEN and CDR2 is SYDVKM. The CDR3 nucleotides are TGTGCCAGCAGTTCTAGTGGAGCGGGGGGGCCAGCCAAAAACATTCAGTACTTC. It specifies CASSSSGAGGPAKNIQYF.

This chain uses TRBV7-9 with TRBJ2-7; TRBD2 aligns across 9 bases. This CDR3 has 16 residues. Germline CDR1 is SEHNR and CDR2 is FQNEAQ (reference sequence). The junction had 9 bases not matched to a gene; V was cut back by 3 bases and J by 3 bases. As DNA, the CDR3 is TGTGCCAGCAGCTTCTCGGGTAGCGGGAGTGACTACGAGCAGTACTTC. Encoded protein: CASSFSGSGSDYEQYF.

The V gene is TRBV5-1, the J gene TRBJ1-2; 7 bases are a match to TRBD1. CDR1 SGHRS and CDR2 YFSETQ come from the germline V gene. The CDR3 consists of 15 residues. After removal of 4 bases from V and 2 bases from J, the junction contained 8 bases not matched to a gene. In DNA form, the CDR3 reads TGCGCCAGCAGCCCCAACGGAGGGGGCAACTATGGCTACACCTTC. It encodes CASSPNGGGNYGYTF.

The CDR3 nucleotides are TGTGCCAGCAGTCCCGCCGGGGAAGAGACCCAGTACTTC. Its translation is CASSPAGEETQYF. The chain couples TRBV6-5 to TRBJ2-5; D may be TRBD2 (5 bases). The CDR3 sequence is 13 residues long. V gave up 5 bases and J gave up 3 bases, with 10 bases separating them. Germline V gene sequence: CDR1 MNHEY, CDR2 SVGAGI.

V and J are TRBV10-3 and TRBJ1-1; 8 bases map to TRBD1. With V trimmed by 0 bases and J by 1 base, 4 bases remained unmatched. From germline, CDR1 is ENHRY and CDR2 SYGVKD. The CDR3 loop spans 16 amino acids. The CDR3 region has the DNA TGTGCCATCAGTGAGTCGCGACAGGGGCAGAACACTGAAGCTTTCTTT. The encoded protein is CAISESRQGQNTEAFF.

This sequence joins TRBV2 and TRBJ1-5; 7 bases agree with TRBD1. The CDR3 has 15 residues. V lost 5 bases, J lost 3 bases, and 7 bases stayed unmatched. The germline gives CDR1 SNHLY, CDR2 FYNNEI. CDR3 residues: CASSRDSLFNQPQHF. CDR3 nucleotide sequence: TGTGCCAGCAGTAGGGACAGTCTATTCAATCAGCCCCAGCATTTT.

The J gene is TRBJ2-3, the V gene TRBV4-3, with 7 bases aligning to TRBD2. The germline CDR1 and CDR2 sequences are LGHNA and YSLEER. The V gene end was trimmed by 5 bases and the J gene end by 4 bases; junction bases not matched to a gene: 21. CDR3 length equals 19 residues. CDR3 sequence: CASSDSAAGSINPPDTQYF. CDR3 sequence (DNA): TGCGCCAGCAGCGACTCCGCAGCGGGGTCTATTAACCCCCCAGATACGCAGTATTTT.

About this clone: Other nucleotide sequences from this sample produce the same CDR3. The V gene is TRBV28, the J gene TRBJ1-4, with 8 bases matching TRBD1. J gave up 5 bases and V 6 bases, and 5 bases lay outside the gene matches. The CDR3 length is 14 residues. The V gene's germline CDR1 is MDHEN and CDR2 SYDVKM. The CDR3 bases are TGTGCCAGCAGCCGACAGGGGAGAAATGAAAAACTGTTTTTT. Translation gives CASSRQGRNEKLFF.